The 9 T cell receptor beta chains below all came from one sample that was sequenced in a study of shared clonotypes between healthy human individuals. The data were produced by immunoSEQ multiplex PCR, yet TCRdb's version contains in-frame clones alone and is incomplete. The table lists some 550,000 clones, roughly 97% of them singletons. Sequencing used naive CD4+ T cells sorted from blood. Documented subset: CD45RA+ positively selected. The source of these receptors is a woman aged 25 to 39 in good health.

This sequence joins TRBV5-4 and TRBJ2-7; either TRBD1 or TRBD2 may fit D (5 bases each). Germline V gene lookup returns CDR1 SGHNT and CDR2 YYREEE (reference sequence). The CDR3 covers 13 residues. V was clipped by 3 bases and J by 5 bases, with 12 bases between them. CDR3 DNA sequence: TGTGCCAGCAGCTCACCCCGAGGGGACGAGCAGTACTTC. This encodes CASSSPRGDEQYF. The full variable domain, in which reference TRBV5-4 and TRBJ2-7 provide the parts outside the CDR3, is ETGVTQSPTHLIKTRGQQVTLRCSSQSGHNTVSWYQQALGQGPQFIFQYYREEENGRGNFPPRFSGLQFPNYSSELNVNALELDDSALYLCASSSPRGDEQYFGPGTRLTVT.

The rearrangement links TRBV30 to TRBJ2-2; D remains ambiguous. The CDR3 contains 12 residues. Germline V gene lookup returns CDR1 GTSNPN and CDR2 SVGIG (reference sequence). The V end lost 4 bases, the J end lost 6 bases, and 9 bases lay between the germline ends. The CDR3 is CAWIALPGELFF. DNA of the CDR3: TGTGCCTGGATTGCTTTGCCCGGGGAGCTGTTTTTT.

The chain combines TRBV4-1 with TRBJ1-5; TRBD1 might be the D (5 bases). V lost 0 bases and J lost 0, with 6 bases in between. The CDR3 extends over 15 amino acids. Germline loops: CDR1 MGHRA, CDR2 YSYEKL. This CDR3 reads CASSQDGTSNQPQHF. The CDR3 coding sequence is TGCGCCAGCAGCCAAGACGGGACTAGCAATCAGCCCCAGCATTTT.

This chain connects TRBV11-2 to TRBJ2-5; the match to TRBD2 covers 9 bases. The CDR3 runs to 18 residues. With V trimmed by 0 bases and J by 0 bases, 8 bases remained unmatched. The germline V gene encodes CDR1 SGHAT and CDR2 FQNNGV. The CDR3 sequence: CASSLEGRGLAYQETQYF. The CDR3 region has the DNA TGTGCCAGCAGCTTAGAAGGGAGAGGACTAGCGTACCAAGAGACCCAGTACTTC.

This clone was observed a single time. The chain has TRBV28 and TRBJ1-1; D is uncertain. Trimming pared 4 bases from V and 4 bases from J, leaving 22 bases between. The CDR3 sequence is 17 residues long. Germline loops: CDR1 MDHEN, CDR2 SYDVKM. CDR3 sequence (DNA): TGTGCCAGCAGTTCCGGTACAGTGATTCGTGTCGGCACTGAAGCTTTCTTT. Translation gives CASSSGTVIRVGTEAFF.

V is TRBV28 and J is TRBJ1-5; 7 bases fit TRBD1. Germline CDR1 is MDHEN and CDR2 is SYDVKM. Germline trimming cut 7 bases from V and 0 bases from J; bases unmatched to any gene: 3. There are 14 residues in the CDR3. The CDR3 protein is CASKTGHSNQPQHF. The CDR3 DNA reads TGTGCCAGCAAGACAGGGCATAGCAATCAGCCCCAGCATTTT.

The V call is TRBV13, the J call TRBJ2-7, with D maybe TRBD2 (6 bases). V lost 4 bases and J lost 7, with 26 bases in between. The germline gives CDR1 PRHDT, CDR2 FYEKMQ (reference sequence). The CDR3 contains 17 residues. CDR3 bases: TGTGCCAGCAGCTCGACATTGAGTAAGGTTTGGGCGGGGGAGCAGTACTTC. It codes for CASSSTLSKVWAGEQYF.

The chain recombines TRBV20-1 with TRBJ2-3, with D uncertain. The CDR3 contains 11 residues. The V and J ends lost 6 bases and 5 bases respectively, with 9 bases between them. From germline, CDR1 is DFQATT and CDR2 SNEGSKA (reference sequence). This CDR3 is CSALVLDTQYF. In nucleotides, the CDR3 is TGCAGTGCCCTGGTCCTAGATACGCAGTATTTT.

V is TRBV18 and J is TRBJ1-5, with unresolved D. The CDR3 length is 15 residues. CDR1 KGHSH and CDR2 LQKENI come from the germline V gene. Between the trimmed V and J ends, which lost 1 base and 8 bases, there was a span of 15 bases. The CDR3 sequence is CASSPRSGAREPQHF. CDR3 bases: TGTGCCAGCTCACCACGGTCAGGAGCCCGAGAGCCCCAGCATTTT. Filled out from reference TRBV18 and TRBJ1-5, the complete variable domain reads NAGVMQNPRHLVRRRGQEARLRCSPMKGHSHVYWYRQLPEEGLKFMVYLQKENIIDESGMPKERFSAEFPKEGPSILRIQQVVRGDSAAYFCASSPRSGAREPQHFGDGTRLSIL.